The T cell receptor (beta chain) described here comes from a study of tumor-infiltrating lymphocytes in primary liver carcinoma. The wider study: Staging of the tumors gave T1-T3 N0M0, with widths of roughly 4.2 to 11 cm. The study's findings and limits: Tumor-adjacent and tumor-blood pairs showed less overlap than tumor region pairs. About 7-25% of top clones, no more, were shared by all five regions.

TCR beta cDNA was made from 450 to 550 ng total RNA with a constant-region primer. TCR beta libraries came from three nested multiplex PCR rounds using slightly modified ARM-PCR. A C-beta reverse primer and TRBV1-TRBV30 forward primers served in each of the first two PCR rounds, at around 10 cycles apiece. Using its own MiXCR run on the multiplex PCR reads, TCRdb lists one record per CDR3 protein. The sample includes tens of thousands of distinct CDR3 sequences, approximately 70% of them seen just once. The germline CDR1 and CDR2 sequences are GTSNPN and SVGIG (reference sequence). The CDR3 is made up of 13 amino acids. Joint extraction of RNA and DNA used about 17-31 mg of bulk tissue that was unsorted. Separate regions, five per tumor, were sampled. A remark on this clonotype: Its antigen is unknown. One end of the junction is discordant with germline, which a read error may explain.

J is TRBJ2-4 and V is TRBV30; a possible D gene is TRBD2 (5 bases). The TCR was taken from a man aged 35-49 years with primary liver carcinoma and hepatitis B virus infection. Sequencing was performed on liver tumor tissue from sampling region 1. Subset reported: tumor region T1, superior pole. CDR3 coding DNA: TGTGTCTGGACGAGAGAACCGGGAAACATTCAATACTTC. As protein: CVWTREPGNIQYF.